This T cell receptor beta chain originates from a study of blood T cell repertoires in COVID-19. Whole-study context: Samples came from the United States, Italy and Spain, spanning acute and convalescent COVID-19. T cells, B-cell-depleted T cells, or PBMCs provided the cDNA or gDNA that served as material.

The germline gives CDR1 MNHEY, CDR2 SVGAGI. The length of the CDR3 is 15 residues. Trimming cost V 4 bases and J 2 bases; bases outside gene matches: 5. In the original workflow: For nucleated cells, counts were estimated from reference gene primer amplification. The repertoire was sequenced with immunoSEQ multiplex PCR; TCRdb's copy has only in-frame clones and lacks some. V, J and clone size derive from that table, while D and trimming were established from the DNA sequence. The data hold over 100,000 clones, with almost 70% observed a single time. This TCR derives from a woman in her seventies with acute or convalescent COVID-19. This chain links TRBV6-5 with TRBJ2-5; 9 bases are shared with TRBD2. Input material: peripheral blood. This CDR3 is CASSFSSGIQETQYF. In DNA, the CDR3 is TGTGCCAGCAGTTTCTCTAGCGGGATACAAGAGACCCAGTACTTC.